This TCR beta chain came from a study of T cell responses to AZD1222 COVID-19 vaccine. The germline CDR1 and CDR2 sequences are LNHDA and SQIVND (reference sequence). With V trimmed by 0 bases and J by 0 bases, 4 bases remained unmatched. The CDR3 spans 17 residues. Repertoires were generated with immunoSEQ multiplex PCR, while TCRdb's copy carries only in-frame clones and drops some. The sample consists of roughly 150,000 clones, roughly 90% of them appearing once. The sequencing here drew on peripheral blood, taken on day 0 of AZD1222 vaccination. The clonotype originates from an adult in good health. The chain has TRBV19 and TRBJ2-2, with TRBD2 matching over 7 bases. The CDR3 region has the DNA TGTGCCAGTAGTATAGATCCGGCGGGAGCGAACACCGGGGAGCTGTTTTTT. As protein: CASSIDPAGANTGELFF.